This T cell receptor (beta chain) was captured in a study of T cells in Graves' hyperthyroidism and ophthalmopathy. TCR beta CDR3 regions were amplified from RNA transcripts. HTBI primers were used for first-round RT-PCR of the TCR CDR3. One entry per CDR3 protein results from TCRdb running MiXCR on the multiplex PCR reads. This sample has hundreds of thousands of distinct CDR3 sequences, with more than 12% found just once. Disease duration was under 3 months in the ophthalmopathy patients, who also had a Clinical Activity Score of at least 3 and a NOSPECS grade of at least 4. Diagnoses were made from clinical symptoms, serum measures (thyroxine and TRAb), thyroid ultrasound and orbital computed tomography. It was 8 to 10 ml of fresh peripheral blood that supplied the PBMCs. Germline values: CDR1 MNHNS, CDR2 SASEGT. V lost 5 bases and J 1 base, leaving 14 bases between the germline ends. CDR3 length equals 16 residues.

The material sequenced was blood. V usage is TRBV6-1 and J usage is TRBJ2-2, with unresolved D. The source is a woman between 45 and 60 years old with Graves' ophthalmopathy. The CDR3, as DNA: TGTGCCAGCAGTTATTTCAGTTCTCGGAACACCGGGGAGCTGTTTTTT. Amino acids: CASSYFSSRNTGELFF.